Sequencing of this T cell receptor (beta chain) was carried out in a study of radiotherapy plus CTLA-4 blockade in lung cancer. Study overall: With roughly 30% of patients having disease control, objective responses were seen in about 18%. General study results and limits: Early blood T cell clone dynamics, with interferon-beta, were reported to best predict response. Radiotherapy plus ipilimumab was followed by expansion in blood of tumor-derived TCR clones.

This clone was seen once. Its antigen is still unknown. Profiled with immunoSEQ multiplex PCR; TCRdb holds only in-frame clones, not every one. Of around 50,000 clones in the sample, 80% to 90% were seen once. The study treated chemo-refractory metastatic non-small-cell lung cancer patients with focal radiation plus ipilimumab CTLA-4 blockade. Looked up from germline, CDR1 is SEHNR and CDR2 is FQNEAQ (reference sequence). Trimming took 5 bases from V and 2 from J; bases not matched to a gene: 8. CDR3 length: 15 residues. Sample: peripheral blood, taken from a patient treated with radiotherapy plus ipilimumab. The clonotype originates from a human donor with non-small cell lung cancer that progressed on radiotherapy plus ipilimumab. Some clones in this sample may be carry-over from other donors' samples. The V and J genes are TRBV7-9 and TRBJ2-5, with 7 bases that match TRBD2. This CDR3 reads CASSSRAGLQETQYF. The CDR3 nucleotides read TGTGCCAGCAGCAGCAGAGCGGGGTTACAAGAGACCCAGTACTTC.